These 12 T cell receptor beta chains were all obtained from the same sample, sequenced in a study of T-cell reconstitution after alpha-beta-depleted transplantation in children. Library preparation (for TCRbeta) was performed with unique molecular identifiers. From the PCR reads, TCRdb called clonotypes with MiXCR, one entry per CDR3 protein. The table lists about 590,000 distinct CDR3 sequences, 10% to 15% of them singletons. Sequenced here: PBMCs, mostly from graft donor cells, sampled 360 days after TCRalphabeta/CD19-depleted stem cell transplant. The receptors stem from a male patient between 10 and 17 years old who had a stem cell transplant for acute myeloid leukemia, so the T cells may come from the graft donor.

The chain uses TRBV4-2 and TRBJ1-2; D unclear. This CDR3 comprises 17 residues. Trimming removed 1 base at V and 4 bases at J, with 19 bases between. Germline CDR1 and CDR2: LGHNA and YNFKEQ. The CDR3 DNA reads as TGTGCCAGCAGCCAAGGTAGAGCCTTGGAGTTCAGCTATGGCTACACCTTC. It translates to CASSQGRALEFSYGYTF.

This clonotype has only a few counts. The V call is TRBV12-3 or TRBV12-4, the J call TRBJ1-4; 9 bases line up with TRBD1. The CDR3 has 16 amino acids. The J segment lost 10 bases and the V segment lost 5 bases, leaving 14 bases of the junction unmatched. In nucleotides, the CDR3 is TGTGCCAGCAGTCAACCTACCGGGACAGGGTCGGGAAAACTGTTTTTT. Its protein is CASSQPTGTGSGKLFF.

This clonotype has just a few counts. The chain couples TRBV5-1 to TRBJ2-1; tentatively, D is TRBD1 (5 bases). The V gene's germline CDR1 is SGHRS and CDR2 YFSETQ. The CDR3 runs to 13 residues. The V gene lost 10 bases and the J gene lost 0 bases, with 11 bases spanning the gap. The DNA of the CDR3 is TGCGCCTCAGGGTGGAGCTCCTACAATGAGCAGTTCTTC. It codes for CASGWSSYNEQFF.

This clonotype has more than one count but fewer than ten. The chain uses TRBV29-1 and TRBJ1-3, with D unclear. V was clipped by 5 bases and J by 3 bases, with 5 bases between them. CDR1 SQVTM and CDR2 ANQGSEA come from the germline V gene. The CDR3 has 11 amino acids. CDR3 in DNA: TGCAGCGTTCCAATTGGAAACACCATATATTTT. Translating it yields CSVPIGNTIYF.

The sample holds a few counts of this clonotype. The rearrangement joins TRBV19 to TRBJ1-2; D not resolved. The germline V gene encodes CDR1 LNHDA and CDR2 SQIVND (reference sequence). This CDR3 contains 11 residues. Trimming removed 3 bases at V and 5 bases at J, with 4 bases between. The CDR3 protein is CASSMEYGYTF. The CDR3 DNA reads as TGTGCCAGTAGTATGGAATATGGCTACACCTTC.

This clonotype was found many times. V gene TRBV5-1 combines with J gene TRBJ1-6; no reliable D call. Germline V gene lookup returns CDR1 SGHRS and CDR2 YFSETQ. This CDR3 contains 16 residues. Trimming stripped 2 bases from V and 8 bases from J, with 17 bases between. The CDR3 is CASSFGNLGGYSPLHF. Written as DNA, the CDR3 is TGCGCCAGCAGCTTTGGCAACTTGGGCGGGTATTCACCCCTCCACTTT.

This clonotype was picked up a small number of times. CDR3 DNA: TGTGCCATCAGTGTGACAGGACTAGCCGCCTACGAGCAGTACTTC. Translated: CAISVTGLAAYEQYF. The chain couples TRBV10-3 to TRBJ2-7, with 8 nucleotides matching TRBD2. Germline V lookup: CDR1 ENHRY, CDR2 SYGVKD. V was clipped by 4 bases and J by 2 bases; unmatched bases: 7. The CDR3 is made up of 15 amino acids.

The chain is built from TRBV9 and TRBJ2-1; 7 bases map to TRBD2. Germline CDR1 reads SGDLS; CDR2 reads YYNGEE. V lost 0 bases and J lost 7; bases outside the gene matches: 19. The CDR3 is made up of 19 amino acids. CDR3 protein: CASSVVGIVGGGPRNEQFF. For the CDR3, the DNA is TGTGCCAGCAGCGTAGTCGGAATTGTCGGGGGAGGGCCTCGGAATGAGCAGTTCTTC.

This clonotype turned up a few times. The V call is TRBV27, the J call TRBJ2-7; D is perhaps TRBD2 (7 bases). CDR3 length: 16 amino acids. Trimming took off 6 bases at V and 5 bases at J, with 23 bases between the two ends. In germline, CDR1 is MNHEY, CDR2 SMNVEV (reference sequence). The CDR3 DNA sequence: TGTGCCAGCAGCCCCGGGGAGGGGGGGCGCGTACACGAGCAGTACTTC. Its protein is CASSPGEGGRVHEQYF.

The V gene is TRBV10-3, the J gene TRBJ2-1, with 9 positions matching TRBD2. There are 17 residues in the CDR3. V shed 10 bases and J 7 bases; nucleotides not matched to a gene: 20. Germline CDR1 reads ENHRY; CDR2 reads SYGVKD. The CDR3 region is CATRGGIAGVLRNEQFF. As DNA, the CDR3 is TGTGCCACCAGGGGGGGGATAGCGGGAGTACTAAGGAATGAGCAGTTCTTC.

This chain links TRBV28 with TRBJ2-1; D gene uncertain. CDR3 length: 13 residues. Germline lookup yields CDR1 MDHEN and CDR2 SYDVKM. The V end lost 6 bases, the J end lost 7 bases, and 13 bases lay between the germline ends. CDR3 DNA: TGTGCCAGCAGCCGCAAGAGGAGAAATGAGCAGTTCTTC. It specifies CASSRKRRNEQFF.

The genes are TRBV27 and TRBJ1-5; TRBD1 matches at 9 bases. The CDR3 has 14 amino acids. The junction had 3 bases not matched to a gene; V was cut back by 4 bases and J by 5 bases. CDR1 MNHEY and CDR2 SMNVEV come from the germline V gene (reference sequence). The DNA of the CDR3 is TGTGCCAGCAGTTCCGGACAGGGGTATCAGCCCCAGCATTTT. Amino acids: CASSSGQGYQPQHF.